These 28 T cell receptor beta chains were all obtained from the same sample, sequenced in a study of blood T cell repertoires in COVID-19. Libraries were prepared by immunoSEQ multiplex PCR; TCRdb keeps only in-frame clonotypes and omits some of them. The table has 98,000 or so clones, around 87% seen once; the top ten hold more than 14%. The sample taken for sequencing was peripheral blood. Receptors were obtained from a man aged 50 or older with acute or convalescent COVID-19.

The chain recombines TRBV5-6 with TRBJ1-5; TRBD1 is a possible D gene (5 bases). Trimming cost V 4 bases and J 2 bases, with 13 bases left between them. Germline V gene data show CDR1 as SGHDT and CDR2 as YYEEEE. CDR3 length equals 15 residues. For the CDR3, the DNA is TGTGCCAGCAGCCTTCAAGGGGAGGGCAATCAGCCCCAGCATTTT. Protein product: CASSLQGEGNQPQHF.

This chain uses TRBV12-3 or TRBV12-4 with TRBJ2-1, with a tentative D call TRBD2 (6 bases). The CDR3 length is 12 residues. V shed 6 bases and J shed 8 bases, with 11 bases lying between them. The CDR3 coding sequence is TGTGCCAGCAGCCGGGGGTTCGATGAGCAGTTCTTC. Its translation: CASSRGFDEQFF.

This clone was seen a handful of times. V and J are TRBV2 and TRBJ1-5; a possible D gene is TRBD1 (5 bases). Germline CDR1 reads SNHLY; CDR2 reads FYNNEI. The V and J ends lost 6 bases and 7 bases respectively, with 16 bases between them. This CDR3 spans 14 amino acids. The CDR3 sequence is CASRSSWGEQPQHF. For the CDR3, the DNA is TGTGCCAGCAGATCATCCTGGGGGGAGCAGCCCCAGCATTTT. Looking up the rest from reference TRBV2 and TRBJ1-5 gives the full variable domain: EPEVTQTPSHQVTQMGQEVILRCVPISNHLYFYWYRQILGQKVEFLVSFYNNEISEKSEIFDDQFSVERPDGSNFTLKIRSTKLEDSAMYFCASRSSWGEQPQHFGDGTRLSIL.

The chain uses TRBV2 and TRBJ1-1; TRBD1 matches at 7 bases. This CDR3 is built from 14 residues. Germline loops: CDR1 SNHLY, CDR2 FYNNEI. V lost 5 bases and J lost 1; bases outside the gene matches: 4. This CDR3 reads CASSRGQRNTEAFF. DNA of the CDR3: TGTGCCAGCAGTCGGGGACAGAGGAACACTGAAGCTTTCTTT.

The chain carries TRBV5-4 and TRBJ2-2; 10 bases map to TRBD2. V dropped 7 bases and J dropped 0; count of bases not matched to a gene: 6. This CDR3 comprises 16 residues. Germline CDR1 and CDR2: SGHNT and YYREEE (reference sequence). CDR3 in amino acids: CASAVGLASNTGELFF. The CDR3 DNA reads TGTGCCAGCGCGGTGGGACTAGCGTCGAACACCGGGGAGCTGTTTTTT.

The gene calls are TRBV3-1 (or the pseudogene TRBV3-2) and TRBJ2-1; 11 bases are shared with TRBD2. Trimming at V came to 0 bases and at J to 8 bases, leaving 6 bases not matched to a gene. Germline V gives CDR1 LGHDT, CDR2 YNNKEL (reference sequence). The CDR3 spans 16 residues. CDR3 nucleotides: TGTGCCAGCAGCCAAGAGAGACTAGCGGGGCACGATGAGCAGTTCTTC. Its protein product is CASSQERLAGHDEQFF.

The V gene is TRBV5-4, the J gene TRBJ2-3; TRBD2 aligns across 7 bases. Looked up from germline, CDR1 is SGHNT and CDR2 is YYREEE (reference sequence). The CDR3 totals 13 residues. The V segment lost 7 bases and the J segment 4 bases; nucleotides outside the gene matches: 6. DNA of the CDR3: TGTGCCAGCCGACGGGAGGTCGCAGATACGCAGTATTTT. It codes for CASRREVADTQYF. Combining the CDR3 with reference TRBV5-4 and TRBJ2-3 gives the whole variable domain ETGVTQSPTHLIKTRGQQVTLRCSSQSGHNTVSWYQQALGQGPQFIFQYYREEENGRGNFPPRFSGLQFPNYSSELNVNALELDDSALYLCASRREVADTQYFGPGTRLTVL.

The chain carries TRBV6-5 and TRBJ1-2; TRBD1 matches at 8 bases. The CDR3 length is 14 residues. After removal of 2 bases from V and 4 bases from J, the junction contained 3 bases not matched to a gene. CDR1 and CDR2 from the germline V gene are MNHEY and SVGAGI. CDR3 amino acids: CASSYGQGGYGYTF. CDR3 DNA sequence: TGTGCCAGCAGTTACGGACAGGGAGGCTATGGCTACACCTTC.

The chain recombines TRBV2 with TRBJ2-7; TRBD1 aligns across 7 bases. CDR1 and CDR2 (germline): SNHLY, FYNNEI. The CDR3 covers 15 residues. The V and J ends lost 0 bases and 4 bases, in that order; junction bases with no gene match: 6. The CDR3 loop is CASSEAPTGSYEQYF. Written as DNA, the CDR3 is TGTGCCAGCAGTGAAGCGCCGACAGGGAGTTACGAGCAGTACTTC.

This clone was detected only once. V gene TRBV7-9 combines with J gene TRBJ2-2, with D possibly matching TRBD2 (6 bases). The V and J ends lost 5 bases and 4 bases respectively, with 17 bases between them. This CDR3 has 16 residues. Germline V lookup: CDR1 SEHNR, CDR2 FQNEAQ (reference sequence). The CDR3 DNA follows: TGTGCCAGCAGCCTTGGTTTAGCGGAGCCCACCGGGGAGCTGTTTTTT. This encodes CASSLGLAEPTGELFF.

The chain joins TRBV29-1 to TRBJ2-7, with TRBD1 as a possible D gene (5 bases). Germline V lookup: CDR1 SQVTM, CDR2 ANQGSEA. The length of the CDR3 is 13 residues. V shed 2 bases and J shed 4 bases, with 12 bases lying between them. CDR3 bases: TGCAGCGTTGAAATTTGGCAGGGATACGAGCAGTACTTC. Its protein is CSVEIWQGYEQYF.

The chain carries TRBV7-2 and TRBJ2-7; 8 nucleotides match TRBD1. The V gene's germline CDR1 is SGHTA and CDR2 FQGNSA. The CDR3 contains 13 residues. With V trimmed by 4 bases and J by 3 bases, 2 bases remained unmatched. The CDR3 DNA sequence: TGTGCCAGCAGCTGGACAGGGCTCTACGAGCAGTACTTC. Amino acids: CASSWTGLYEQYF.

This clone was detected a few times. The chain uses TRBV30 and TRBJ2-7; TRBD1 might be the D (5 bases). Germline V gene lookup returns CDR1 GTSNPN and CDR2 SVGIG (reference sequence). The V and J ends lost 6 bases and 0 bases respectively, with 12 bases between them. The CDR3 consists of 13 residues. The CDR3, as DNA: TGTGCCTGTACGACAGTTAGCTCCTACGAGCAGTACTTC. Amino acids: CACTTVSSYEQYF.

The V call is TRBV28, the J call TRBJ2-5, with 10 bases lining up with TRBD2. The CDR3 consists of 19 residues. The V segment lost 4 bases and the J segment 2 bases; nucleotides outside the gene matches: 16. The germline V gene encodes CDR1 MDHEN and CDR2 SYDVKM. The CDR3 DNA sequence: TGTGCCAGCAGTTACTGGGGTCGAGCGGGAGGGCCAGGGCAAGAGACCCAGTACTTC. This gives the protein CASSYWGRAGGPGQETQYF. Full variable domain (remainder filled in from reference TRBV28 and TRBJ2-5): DVKVTQSSRYLVKRTGEKVFLECVQDMDHENMFWYRQDPGLGLRLIYFSYDVKMKEKGDIPEGYSVSREKKERFSLILESASTNQTSMYLCASSYWGRAGGPGQETQYFGPGTRLLVL.

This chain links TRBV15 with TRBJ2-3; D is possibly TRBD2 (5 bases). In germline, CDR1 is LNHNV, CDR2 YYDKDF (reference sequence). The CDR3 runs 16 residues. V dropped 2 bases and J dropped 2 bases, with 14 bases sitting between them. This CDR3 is CATSRRPAGYTDTQYF. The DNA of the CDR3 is TGTGCCACCAGCAGACGCCCCGCGGGTTACACAGATACGCAGTATTTT. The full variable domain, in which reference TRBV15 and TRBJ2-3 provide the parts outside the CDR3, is DAMVIQNPRYQVTQFGKPVTLSCSQTLNHNVMYWYQQKSSQAPKLLFHYYDKDFNNEADTPDNFQSRRPNTSFCFLDIRSPGLGDTAMYLCATSRRPAGYTDTQYFGPGTRLTVL.

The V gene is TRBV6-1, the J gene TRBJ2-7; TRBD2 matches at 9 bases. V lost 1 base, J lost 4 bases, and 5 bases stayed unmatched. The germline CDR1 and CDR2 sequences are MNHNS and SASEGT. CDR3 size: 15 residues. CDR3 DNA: TGTGCCAGCAGTGAAGGACTAGCGGACAGGTACGAGCAGTACTTC. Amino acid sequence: CASSEGLADRYEQYF.

In DNA, the CDR3 is TGCGCCAGCAGTGGGCGCGGAGCGGGAGCGGGATTGTCCTACGAGCAGTACTTC. It codes for CASSGRGAGAGLSYEQYF. This chain joins TRBV10-2 and TRBJ2-7, with 8 bases matching TRBD2. Losses at the gene ends were 4 bases for V and 1 base for J; bases not matched to a gene: 15. Per germline, CDR1 WSHSY and CDR2 SAAADI. The CDR3 covers 18 residues.

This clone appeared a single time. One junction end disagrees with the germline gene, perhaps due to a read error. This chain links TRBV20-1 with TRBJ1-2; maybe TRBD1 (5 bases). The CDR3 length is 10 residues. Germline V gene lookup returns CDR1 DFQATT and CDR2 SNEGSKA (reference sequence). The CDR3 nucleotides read TGCAGTATTGCCCGGGTGATAGGGGACTTC. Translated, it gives CSIARVIGDF.

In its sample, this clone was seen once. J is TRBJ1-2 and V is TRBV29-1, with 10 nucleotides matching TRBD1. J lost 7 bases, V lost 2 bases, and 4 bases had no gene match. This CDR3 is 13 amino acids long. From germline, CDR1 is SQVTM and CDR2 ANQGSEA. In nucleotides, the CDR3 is TGCAGCGTTGAAAGGACAGGGGGTGGTGGCTACACCTTC. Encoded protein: CSVERTGGGGYTF.

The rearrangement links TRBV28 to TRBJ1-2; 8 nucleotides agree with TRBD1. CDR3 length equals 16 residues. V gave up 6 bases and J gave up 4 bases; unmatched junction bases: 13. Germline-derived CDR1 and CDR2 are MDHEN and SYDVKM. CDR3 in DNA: TGTGCCAGCAGCTCCGGACAGGGCCACTTACTCTATGGCTACACCTTC. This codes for CASSSGQGHLLYGYTF.

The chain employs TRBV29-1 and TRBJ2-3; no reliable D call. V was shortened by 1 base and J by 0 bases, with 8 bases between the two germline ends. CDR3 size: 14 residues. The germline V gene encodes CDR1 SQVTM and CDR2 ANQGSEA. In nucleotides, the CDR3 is TGCAGCGTTGAAGGCCTAAGTAGCACAGATACGCAGTATTTT. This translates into CSVEGLSSTDTQYF.

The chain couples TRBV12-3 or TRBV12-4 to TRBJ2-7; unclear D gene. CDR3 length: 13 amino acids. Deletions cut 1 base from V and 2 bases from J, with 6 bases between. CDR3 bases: TGTGCCAGCAGTTTAGTCGGAGCCTACGAGCAGTACTTC. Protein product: CASSLVGAYEQYF.

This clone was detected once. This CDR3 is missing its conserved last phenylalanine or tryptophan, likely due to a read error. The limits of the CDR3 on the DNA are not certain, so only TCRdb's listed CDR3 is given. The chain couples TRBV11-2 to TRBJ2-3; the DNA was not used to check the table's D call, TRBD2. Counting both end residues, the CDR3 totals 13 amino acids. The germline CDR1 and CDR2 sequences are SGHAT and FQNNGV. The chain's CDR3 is CASSLAPGTSVVG.

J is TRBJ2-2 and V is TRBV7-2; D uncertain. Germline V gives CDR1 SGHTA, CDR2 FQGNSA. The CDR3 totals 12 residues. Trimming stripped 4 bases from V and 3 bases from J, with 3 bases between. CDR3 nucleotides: TGTGCCAGCAGCTCCTACACCGGGGAGCTGTTTTTT. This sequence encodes CASSSYTGELFF.

The CDR3 bases are TGTGCCACCAGTGTGACAGGGTCTAATGAAAAACTGTTTTTT. It translates to CATSVTGSNEKLFF. The V and J genes are TRBV24-1 and TRBJ1-4; 7 nucleotides line up with TRBD1. The CDR3 contains 14 residues. V was clipped by 5 bases and J by 3 bases; unmatched bases: 2. Germline CDR1 reads KGHDR; CDR2 reads SFDVKD.

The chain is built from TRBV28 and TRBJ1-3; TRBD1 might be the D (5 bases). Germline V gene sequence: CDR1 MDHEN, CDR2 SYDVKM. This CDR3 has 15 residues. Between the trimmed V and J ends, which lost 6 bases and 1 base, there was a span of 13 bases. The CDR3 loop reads CASSSPDRSGNTIYF. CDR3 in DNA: TGTGCCAGCAGCTCCCCAGACAGATCTGGAAACACCATATATTTT. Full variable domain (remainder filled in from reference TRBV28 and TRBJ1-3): DVKVTQSSRYLVKRTGEKVFLECVQDMDHENMFWYRQDPGLGLRLIYFSYDVKMKEKGDIPEGYSVSREKKERFSLILESASTNQTSMYLCASSSPDRSGNTIYFGEGSWLTVV.

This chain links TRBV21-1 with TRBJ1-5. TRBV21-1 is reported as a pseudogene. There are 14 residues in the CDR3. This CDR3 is CASSKENRDQPQHF. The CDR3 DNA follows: TGTGCCAGCAGCAAAGAGAACCGAGATCAGCCCCAGCATTTT.

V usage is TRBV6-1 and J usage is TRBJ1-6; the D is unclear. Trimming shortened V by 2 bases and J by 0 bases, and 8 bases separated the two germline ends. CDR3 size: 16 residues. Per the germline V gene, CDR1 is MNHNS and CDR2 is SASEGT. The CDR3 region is CASSEFRSSYNSPLHF. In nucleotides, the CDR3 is TGTGCCAGCAGTGAATTCCGGAGCTCCTATAATTCACCCCTCCACTTT.